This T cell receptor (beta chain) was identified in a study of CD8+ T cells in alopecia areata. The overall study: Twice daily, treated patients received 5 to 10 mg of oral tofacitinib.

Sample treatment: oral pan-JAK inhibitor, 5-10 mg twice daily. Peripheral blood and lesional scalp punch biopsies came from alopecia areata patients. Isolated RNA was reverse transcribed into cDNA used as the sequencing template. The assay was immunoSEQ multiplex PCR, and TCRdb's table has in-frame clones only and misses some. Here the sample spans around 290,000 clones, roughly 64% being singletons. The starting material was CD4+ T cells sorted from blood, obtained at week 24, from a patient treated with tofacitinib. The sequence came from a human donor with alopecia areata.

This CDR3 reads CASSSRWPQHF. The CDR3 DNA follows: TGTGCCAGCAGTTCCCGGTGGCCCCAGCATTTT. The chain joins TRBV28 to TRBJ1-5, with unresolved D. The CDR3 extends over 11 amino acids. V shed 4 bases and J shed 9 bases, with 7 bases lying between them. CDR1 is MDHEN and CDR2 is SYDVKM in the germline V gene.